This T cell receptor (beta chain) was found in a study of T-cell reconstitution after alpha-beta-depleted transplantation in children. The CDR3 is 16 residues long. The germline V gene encodes CDR1 MNHNS and CDR2 SASEGT. The V and J ends lost 4 bases and 0 bases respectively, with 15 bases between them. Using unique molecular identifiers, the investigators prepared the TCRbeta library. Via MiXCR, TCRdb re-called the PCR reads, giving one row per CDR3 protein. The sample contains hundreds of thousands of distinct CDR3 sequences, roughly a tenth of which appear only once. The origin of this receptor is a human donor who donated a stem cell graft to a child with acute lymphoblastic leukemia. Sequences were derived from PBMCs from the stem cell graft donor, sampled from the stem cell graft. The J gene is TRBJ1-2, the V gene TRBV6-1, with D possibly being TRBD1 (5 bases). DNA for the CDR3: TGTGCCAGCAGTGTAGGAGGGACGGTTTCTAACTATGGCTACACCTTC. It codes for CASSVGGTVSNYGYTF.